A single T cell receptor beta chain is shown here with its context. The germline V gene encodes CDR1 SNHLY and CDR2 FYNNEI. Trimming removed 8 bases from V and 9 bases from J, with 17 bases in between. The length of the CDR3 is 13 residues. The sample originates from a study of blood T cell repertoires in COVID-19. Overall study context: Samples taken during acute and convalescent COVID-19 were collected in the United States, Italy and Spain. From T cells, B-cell-depleted T cells, or PBMCs came the material, which was cDNA or gDNA.

Original analysis: Amplification from reference gene primers served as the basis for estimated nucleated cell counts. The table came from immunoSEQ multiplex PCR; TCRdb's copy has only in-frame clones and leaves some out. D and trimming were read from the DNA, whereas the V and J calls and clone size are those reported in that table. The repertoire holds fewer than 250,000 clones, with about 82% as singletons. The chain links TRBV2 to TRBJ2-1, with unresolved D. The sequence was obtained from a woman aged 55-70 years with active or convalescent COVID-19. The sequencing sample was made of peripheral blood. This CDR3 reads CASLRIIGGEQFF. CDR3 DNA sequence: TGTGCCAGCCTCCGAATCATAGGCGGTGAGCAGTTCTTC.